A single sample is the source of the 19 T cell receptor beta chains below, sequenced in a study of type 1 regulatory T cells. Each CDR3 protein is one row after TCRdb ran MiXCR on the reads. The sample has approximately 14,000 distinct CDR3 sequences, about 13% seen once; the top ten hold 15% to 19%. These TCRs' antigens remain unknown. Sequences were obtained from cultured T cells, either the whole culture or a sorted T cell fraction (not recorded which). These receptor sequences come from a human donor in good health.

This chain links TRBV9 with TRBJ2-1; D is possibly TRBD1 (5 bases). The V and J ends lost 0 bases and 12 bases respectively, with 13 bases between them. Looked up from germline, CDR1 is SGDLS and CDR2 is YYNGEE. This CDR3 region has 13 residues. Here the CDR3 reads CASSVVKDMGQFF. The CDR3 DNA follows: TGTGCCAGCAGCGTAGTCAAGGACATGGGGCAGTTCTTC. The full variable domain, rest sourced from reference TRBV9 and TRBJ2-1, is DSGVTQTPKHLITATGQRVTLRCSPRSGDLSVYWYQQSLDQGLQFLIQYYNGEERAKGNILERFSAQQFPDLHSELNLSSLELGDSALYFCASSVVKDMGQFFGPGTRLTVL.

The rearrangement joins TRBV30 to TRBJ2-7; TRBD1 agrees at 8 bases. Germline CDR1 reads GTSNPN; CDR2 reads SVGIG (reference sequence). V lost 3 bases and J lost 6; bases outside the gene matches: 10. This CDR3 spans 14 amino acids. This chain's CDR3 is CAWRNSGTGGEQYF. CDR3 bases: TGTGCCTGGAGAAATTCCGGGACAGGCGGCGAGCAGTACTTC.

This clonotype is medium-sized (0.01 to 0.1%) in the sample. This chain connects TRBV7-2 to TRBJ2-3; D possibly corresponds to TRBD2 (5 bases). Between the trimmed V and J ends, which lost 4 bases and 4 bases, there was a span of 9 bases. The germline V gene has CDR1 SGHTA and CDR2 FQGNSA. This CDR3 has 13 residues. Here the CDR3 reads CASSSVRADTQYF. The CDR3 region has the DNA TGTGCCAGCAGCTCCGTGAGGGCAGATACGCAGTATTTT.

This rearrangement joins TRBV7-9 to TRBJ2-1; TRBD1 matches at 7 bases. Trimming cost V 7 bases and J 10 bases; bases outside gene matches: 4. The CDR3 has 11 residues. Germline V lookup: CDR1 SEHNR, CDR2 FQNEAQ (reference sequence). CDR3 sequence: CASKEGGEQFF. CDR3 bases: TGTGCCAGCAAAGAAGGGGGCGAGCAGTTCTTC.

Within the sample, this clonotype is medium-sized. The chain employs TRBV3-1 and TRBJ2-7; 9 positions match TRBD1. Looked up from germline, CDR1 is LGHDT and CDR2 is YNNKEL (reference sequence). Unmatched junction bases numbered 11, after V lost 1 base and J lost 4 bases. CDR3 length: 17 residues. This CDR3 is CASSQATGQGVRYEQYF. The CDR3 region has the DNA TGTGCCAGCAGCCAAGCAACGGGACAGGGTGTACGGTACGAGCAGTACTTC.

This clonotype has ten or more counts. The CDR3 loop reads CASSAATNYGYTF. For the CDR3, the DNA is TGTGCCAGCAGTGCCGCTACTAACTATGGCTACACCTTC. The genes are TRBV27 and TRBJ1-2; D is uncertain. The CDR3 runs 13 residues. The V gene lost 5 bases and the J gene lost 0 bases, with 7 bases spanning the gap. The germline CDR1 and CDR2 sequences are MNHEY and SMNVEV (reference sequence).

This clonotype rates as medium-sized (0.01 to 0.1%). The chain couples TRBV18 to TRBJ1-1, with D possibly matching TRBD1 (5 bases). V dropped 3 bases and J dropped 1 base, with 6 bases sitting between them. CDR3 length equals 13 residues. CDR1 and CDR2 (germline): KGHSH, LQKENI. CDR3 residues: CASSPQGNTEAFF. In DNA, the CDR3 is TGTGCCAGCTCACCTCAGGGGAACACTGAAGCTTTCTTT.

The chain is built from TRBV12-3 or TRBV12-4 and TRBJ2-4, with a possible D match to TRBD1 (6 bases). This CDR3 is built from 13 residues. The V end lost 2 bases, the J end lost 7 bases, and 9 bases lay between the germline ends. The CDR3, as DNA: TGTGCCAGCAGTTTAACAGGGAATAACATTCAGTACTTC. Its protein is CASSLTGNNIQYF.

This clonotype appeared many times. V is TRBV5-1 and J is TRBJ2-5, with D perhaps assigned TRBD1 or TRBD2 (5 bases each). Trimming took 1 base from V and 5 from J, leaving 12 bases between them. Looked up from germline, CDR1 is SGHRS and CDR2 is YFSETQ. The CDR3 runs 14 residues. This CDR3 is CASSLMGVGETQYF. The CDR3 DNA follows: TGCGCCAGCAGCTTGATGGGGGTAGGGGAGACCCAGTACTTC.

The sample holds many counts of this clonotype. This chain uses TRBV10-3 with TRBJ2-1, with D perhaps matching TRBD1 (5 bases). In germline, CDR1 is ENHRY, CDR2 SYGVKD. V was cut by 9 bases and J by 0 bases, with 12 bases left in between. The CDR3 sequence is 14 residues long. Written as DNA, the CDR3 is TGTGCCATAAGGGGCCGAAACTCCTACAATGAGCAGTTCTTC. Residues: CAIRGRNSYNEQFF.

This chain links TRBV7-8 with TRBJ2-7, with D perhaps matching TRBD2 (5 bases). This CDR3 is 14 amino acids long. V lost 5 bases and J 2 bases, leaving 13 bases between the germline ends. Germline assignment: CDR1 SGHVS and CDR2 FQNEAQ. CDR3 sequence (DNA): TGTGCCAGCAGCCCAACTGCGGGCCCCTACGAGCAGTACTTC. As protein: CASSPTAGPYEQYF.

The sample holds one count of this clonotype. This may be a read error, as it is one base from a much larger clone. The V call is TRBV12-3 or TRBV12-4, the J call TRBJ2-3; unclear D gene. This CDR3 region has 14 residues. Deletions cut 7 bases from V and 2 bases from J, with 13 bases between. CDR3 coding DNA: TGTGCCAGCACTAGTGGTCGGGCCACAGATACGCAGTATTTT. Translated, it gives CASTSGRATDTQYF.

The V call is TRBV29-1, the J call TRBJ2-7; a possible D gene is TRBD1 (6 bases). V dropped 3 bases and J dropped 6 bases, with 21 bases sitting between them. Germline CDR1 and CDR2: SQVTM and ANQGSEA. This CDR3 contains 15 residues. The CDR3 here is CSVEVPQGTVAEQYF. The CDR3 DNA reads as TGCAGCGTTGAGGTACCCCAGGGGACCGTGGCCGAGCAGTACTTC.

This clonotype has a count of ten or more. V usage is TRBV20-1 and J usage is TRBJ2-5; the match to TRBD2 covers 12 bases. Germline CDR1 DFQATT, CDR2 SNEGSKA (reference sequence). This CDR3 has 13 residues. Losses at the gene ends were 5 bases for V and 10 bases for J; bases not matched to a gene: 8. For the CDR3, the DNA is TGCAGTGCTCGACTAGCGGGAGTTGGTAGCCAGTACTTC. This gives the protein CSARLAGVGSQYF.

This clonotype was picked up a small number of times. It may be a read error: a sequence one base away is much more abundant. Lacking the conserved final phenylalanine or tryptophan, this CDR3 likely reflects a read error. The CDR3 loop is CASSQYRSSYEQYL. The CDR3 DNA reads as TGTGCCAGCAGCCAATACCGTAGCTCCTACGAGCAGTACCTC. V is TRBV3-1 and J is TRBJ2-7; no clear D. With 2 bases removed from V and 0 bases from J, the gap between germline ends came to 8 bases. The CDR3 is made up of 14 amino acids. Germline V gene lookup returns CDR1 LGHDT and CDR2 YNNKEL (reference sequence).

This clonotype appeared a few times. This chain uses TRBV20-1 with TRBJ2-7, with D unclear. Germline-derived CDR1 and CDR2 are DFQATT and SNEGSKA (reference sequence). This CDR3 comprises 11 residues. Between the trimmed V and J ends, which lost 3 bases and 3 bases, there was a span of 6 bases. CDR3 sequence: CSASPLYEQYF. CDR3 bases: TGCAGTGCTAGTCCCCTCTACGAGCAGTACTTC.

This chain connects TRBV20-1 to TRBJ2-1; 13 nucleotides line up with TRBD2. The V gene's germline CDR1 is DFQATT and CDR2 SNEGSKA (reference sequence). The CDR3 runs 13 residues. After removal of 6 bases from V and 15 bases from J, the junction contained 11 bases not matched to a gene. CDR3 protein: CSAGLAGAHNRFF. CDR3 bases: TGCAGTGCAGGACTAGCGGGAGCCCATAACCGGTTCTTC.

This clonotype was counted at least ten times. The chain joins TRBV5-6 to TRBJ2-3, with D hard to call. This CDR3 contains 13 residues. The V gene's germline CDR1 is SGHDT and CDR2 YYEEEE. V lost 0 bases and J lost 7, with 9 bases in between. The CDR3 DNA follows: TGTGCCAGCAGCTTGGCCGGCGTAAATACGCAGTATTTT. Its translation is CASSLAGVNTQYF.

This clonotype was observed many times. This sequence joins TRBV3-1 and TRBJ2-6; tentatively, D is TRBD1 (6 bases). CDR1 is LGHDT, CDR2 YNNKEL, per germline (reference sequence). Trimming pared 1 base from V and 0 bases from J, leaving 13 bases between. This CDR3 has 18 residues. The CDR3 protein is CASSQVLIGGSGANVLTF. CDR3 sequence (DNA): TGTGCCAGCAGCCAAGTTTTGATAGGGGGCTCTGGGGCCAACGTCCTGACTTTC.